These 6 T cell receptor beta chains share one sample of origin, sequenced in a study of cytomegalovirus exposure and HLA in healthy donors. Sequencing was performed with immunoSEQ multiplex PCR; in TCRdb, only in-frame clones are kept and a portion is missing. Of approximately 60,000 clones listed, just over 90% are singletons. Sample: PBMCs. All receptors come from a woman younger than 35 in good health and CMV-seronegative.

The rearrangement links TRBV4-1 to TRBJ1-2; D gene uncertain. CDR1 is MGHRA and CDR2 is YSYEKL in the germline V gene. The CDR3 sequence is 14 residues long. V lost 4 bases, J lost 3 bases, and 12 bases lay in between. CDR3: CASSPGLGDYGYTF. The CDR3 nucleotides read TGCGCCAGCAGCCCTGGGCTGGGTGACTATGGCTACACCTTC.

The chain links TRBV19 to TRBJ1-1, with D perhaps TRBD1 (5 bases). The V gene's germline CDR1 is LNHDA and CDR2 SQIVND (reference sequence). Trimming pared 4 bases from V and 1 base from J, leaving 7 bases between. The CDR3 has 13 amino acids. CDR3 region: CASSKDRNTEAFF. CDR3 coding DNA: TGTGCCAGTAGTAAAGACAGGAACACTGAAGCTTTCTTT.

The gene calls are TRBV4-3 and TRBJ2-1; TRBD2 is a possible D gene (6 bases). The CDR3 consists of 17 residues. Germline V gene data show CDR1 as LGHNA and CDR2 as YSLEER. V lost 0 bases to trimming and J lost 3 bases, with 15 bases between them. The CDR3 sequence: CASSQEVRAGFYNEQFF. CDR3 nucleotide sequence: TGCGCCAGCAGCCAAGAAGTAAGAGCGGGTTTCTACAATGAGCAGTTCTTC.

The V call is TRBV6-4, the J call TRBJ1-2, with D hard to call. This CDR3 region has 12 residues. Germline loops: CDR1 MRHNA, CDR2 SNTAGT. Between the trimmed V and J ends, which lost 3 bases and 5 bases, there was a span of 7 bases. CDR3 sequence reads: CASSDGGYGYTF. Here the CDR3 DNA reads TGTGCCAGCAGTGATGGAGGGTATGGCTACACCTTC.

This chain connects TRBV5-4 to TRBJ2-3, with a weak D call TRBD2 (5 bases). Trimming pared 4 bases from V and 3 bases from J, leaving 12 bases between. This CDR3 is 14 amino acids long. Germline loops: CDR1 SGHNT, CDR2 YYREEE (reference sequence). CDR3 protein: CASSEVRGTDTQYF. The DNA of the CDR3 is TGTGCCAGCAGCGAAGTCCGGGGTACAGATACGCAGTATTTT.

The chain carries TRBV6-5 and TRBJ2-1; perhaps TRBD2 as D (5 bases). Germline loops: CDR1 MNHEY, CDR2 SVGAGI. Deletions cut 4 bases from V and 3 bases from J, with 13 bases between. The CDR3 spans 15 residues. This CDR3 reads CASSSVDSYYNEQFF. Written as DNA, the CDR3 is TGTGCCAGCAGTTCGGTGGACTCATACTACAATGAGCAGTTCTTC.